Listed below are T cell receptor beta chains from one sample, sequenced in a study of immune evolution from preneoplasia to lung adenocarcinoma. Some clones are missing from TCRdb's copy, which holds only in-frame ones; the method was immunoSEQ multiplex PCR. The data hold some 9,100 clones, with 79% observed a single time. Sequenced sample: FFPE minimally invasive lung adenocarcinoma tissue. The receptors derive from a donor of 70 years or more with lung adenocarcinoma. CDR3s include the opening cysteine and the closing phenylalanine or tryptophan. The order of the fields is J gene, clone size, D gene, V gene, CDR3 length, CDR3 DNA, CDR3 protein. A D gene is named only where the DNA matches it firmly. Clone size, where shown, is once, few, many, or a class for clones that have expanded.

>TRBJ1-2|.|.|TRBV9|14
TGTGCCAGCAGCATCACAGCTACGGACTATGGCTACACCTTC
CASSITATDYGYTF
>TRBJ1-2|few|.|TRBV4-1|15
TGCGCCAGCAGCCAAGATCAGTTGGTCTACCGCGGCTACACCTTC
CASSQDQLVYRGYTF
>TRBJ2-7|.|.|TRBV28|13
TGTGCCAGCGGGACAAGGGGGGCCTACGAGCAGTACTTC
CASGTRGAYEQYF
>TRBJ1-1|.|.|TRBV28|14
TGTGCCAGCACCATCTCTTCTTTGGACACTGAAGCTTTCTTT
CASTISSLDTEAFF
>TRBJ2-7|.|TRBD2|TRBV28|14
TGTGCCAGCAGCCAGCGGGGGTTGGGTTACGAGCAGTACTTC
CASSQRGLGYEQYF
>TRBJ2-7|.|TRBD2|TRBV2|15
TGTGCCAGCAGTGAGGGAGGGATATCAACCGAGGGGCAGTACTTC
CASSEGGISTEGQYF
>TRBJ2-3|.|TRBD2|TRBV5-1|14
TGCGCCAGCAGACAAGCGGGAAATTTAGATACGCAGTATTTT
CASRQAGNLDTQYF
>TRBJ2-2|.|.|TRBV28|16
TGTGCCAGCAGTTTATTGGTACAGGGAGGTACCGGGGAGCTGTTTTTT
CASSLLVQGGTGELFF
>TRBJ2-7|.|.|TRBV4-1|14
TGCGCCAGCAGCCAAGTTGCGGGTCCCTACGAGCAGTACTTC
CASSQVAGPYEQYF
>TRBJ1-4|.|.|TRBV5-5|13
TGTGCCAGCAGCGTCGCGGGCGCTGAAAAACTGTTTTTT
CASSVAGAEKLFF
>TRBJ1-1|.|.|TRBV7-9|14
TGTGCCAGCAGCACGCGGGACCTGAACACTGAAGCTTTCTTT
CASSTRDLNTEAFF
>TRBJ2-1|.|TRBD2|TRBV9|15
TGTGCCAGCAGCGTAACTAGCGGGAGGTATAATGAGCAGTTCTTC
CASSVTSGRYNEQFF